What follows is one T cell receptor (beta chain) and its context. Its cognate antigen is unknown. The CDR3 has 14 amino acids. The germline CDR1 and CDR2 sequences are LGHDT and YNNKEL (reference sequence). J lost 6 bases, V lost 4 bases, and 9 bases had no gene match. This record belongs to a study of identical twins. Findings and caveats of the study: Insertion counts were lower in abundant cord blood beta clonotypes, a trend that memory repertoires did not show.

TCRdb independently ran MiXCR on the 5' RACE reads; one entry per CDR3 protein. Of about 690,000 distinct CDR3 sequences in the sample, over 20% were seen once. These data also formed part of another study, on T cells expressing NK-cell markers. That source reports: Eight donors were sequenced, seven testing HCMV-seropositive and one testing seronegative. In a group of 5 or 6 donors, dominant NKG2C+ clonotypes represented about 1.0-8% of CD8+ T cells. The CD3+CD56-NKG2C+ fraction was also led by these clonotypes in a few donors.

This receptor was identified in a woman aged 18-29 years in good health. Sequenced sample: PBMCs. This sequence joins TRBV3-1 and TRBJ2-7; 7 nucleotides line up with TRBD1. The CDR3 DNA reads as TGTGCCAGCAGCCTCCGGACAGGCATCGGCGAGCAGTACTTC. It specifies CASSLRTGIGEQYF.